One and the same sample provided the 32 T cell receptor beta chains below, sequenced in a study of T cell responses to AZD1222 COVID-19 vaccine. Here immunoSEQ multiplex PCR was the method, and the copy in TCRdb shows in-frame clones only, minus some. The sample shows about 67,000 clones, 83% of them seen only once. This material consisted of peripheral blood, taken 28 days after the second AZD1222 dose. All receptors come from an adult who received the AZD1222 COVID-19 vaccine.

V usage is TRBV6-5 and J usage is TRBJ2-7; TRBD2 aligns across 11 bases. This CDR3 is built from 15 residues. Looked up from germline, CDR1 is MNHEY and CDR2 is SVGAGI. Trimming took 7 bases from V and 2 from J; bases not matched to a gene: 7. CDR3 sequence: CASTLGLAEPYEQYF. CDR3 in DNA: TGTGCCAGCACCTTGGGACTAGCGGAGCCCTACGAGCAGTACTTC.

CDR3 nucleotides: TGTGCCAGCAGCCGGGAGAGACAAGAGACCCAGTACTTC. Amino acid sequence: CASSRERQETQYF. J is TRBJ2-5 and V is TRBV3-1 (or the pseudogene TRBV3-2); D possibly corresponds to TRBD2 (5 bases). This CDR3 comprises 13 residues. CDR1 is LGHDT and CDR2 is YNNKEL in the germline V gene (reference sequence). V gave up 4 bases and J gave up 2 bases, with 8 bases separating them.

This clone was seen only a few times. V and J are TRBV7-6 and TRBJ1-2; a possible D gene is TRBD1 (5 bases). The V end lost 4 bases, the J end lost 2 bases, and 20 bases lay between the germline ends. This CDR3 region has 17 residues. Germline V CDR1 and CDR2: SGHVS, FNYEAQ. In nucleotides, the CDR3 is TGTGCCAGCAGCTCAGAATCAGGGATAACACCCAACTATGGCTACACCTTC. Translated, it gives CASSSESGITPNYGYTF.

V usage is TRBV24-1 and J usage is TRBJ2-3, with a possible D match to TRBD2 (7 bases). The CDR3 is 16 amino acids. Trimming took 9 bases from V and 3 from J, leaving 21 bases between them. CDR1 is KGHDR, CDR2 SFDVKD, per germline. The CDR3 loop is CATSSPSGRGTDTQYF. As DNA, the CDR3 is TGTGCCACCTCCTCCCCCTCAGGGAGGGGGACAGATACGCAGTATTTT.

The CDR3 region has the DNA TGTGCCAGCAGCTTCTCGACAGATACGCAGTATTTT. As protein: CASSFSTDTQYF. The chain is built from TRBV5-4 and TRBJ2-3; D gene ambiguous. Germline CDR1 is SGHNT and CDR2 is YYREEE (reference sequence). This CDR3 region has 12 residues. With 2 bases removed from V and 3 bases from J, the gap between germline ends came to 4 bases.

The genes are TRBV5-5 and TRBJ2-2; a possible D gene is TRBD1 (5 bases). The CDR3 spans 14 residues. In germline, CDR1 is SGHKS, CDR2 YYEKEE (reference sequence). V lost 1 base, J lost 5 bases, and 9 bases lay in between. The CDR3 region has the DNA TGTGCCAGCAGCTTGTCAGGGCAAACCGGGGAGCTGTTTTTT. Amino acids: CASSLSGQTGELFF.

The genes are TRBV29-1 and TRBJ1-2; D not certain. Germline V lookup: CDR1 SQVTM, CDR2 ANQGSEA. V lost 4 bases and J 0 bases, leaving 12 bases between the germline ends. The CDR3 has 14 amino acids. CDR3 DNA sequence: TGCAGCGTTGTAGAGGGAGGATCTAACTATGGCTACACCTTC. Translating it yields CSVVEGGSNYGYTF.

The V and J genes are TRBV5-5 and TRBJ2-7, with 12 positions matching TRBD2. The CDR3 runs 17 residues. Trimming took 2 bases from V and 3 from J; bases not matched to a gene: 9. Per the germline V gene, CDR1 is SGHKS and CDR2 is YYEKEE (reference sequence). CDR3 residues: CASSLGLAGTINYEQYF. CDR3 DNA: TGTGCCAGCAGCTTAGGACTAGCGGGGACTATAAACTACGAGCAGTACTTC.

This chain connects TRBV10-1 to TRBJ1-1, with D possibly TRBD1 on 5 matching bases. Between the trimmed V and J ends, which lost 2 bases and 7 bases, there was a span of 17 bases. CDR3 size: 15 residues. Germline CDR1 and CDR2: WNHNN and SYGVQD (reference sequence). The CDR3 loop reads CASSETQAGIGEAFF. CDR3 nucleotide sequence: TGCGCCAGCAGTGAGACCCAAGCAGGGATAGGTGAAGCTTTCTTT.

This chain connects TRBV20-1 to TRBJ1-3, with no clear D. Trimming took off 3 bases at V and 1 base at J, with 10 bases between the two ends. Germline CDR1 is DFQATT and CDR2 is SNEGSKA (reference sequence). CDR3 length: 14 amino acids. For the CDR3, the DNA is TGCAGTGCTAGTGCCAGTCGGTCTGGAAACACCATATATTTT. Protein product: CSASASRSGNTIYF.

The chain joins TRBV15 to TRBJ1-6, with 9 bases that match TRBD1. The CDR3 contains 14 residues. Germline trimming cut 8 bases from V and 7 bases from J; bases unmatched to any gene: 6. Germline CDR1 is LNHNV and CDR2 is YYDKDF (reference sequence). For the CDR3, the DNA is TGTGCCACCTCCGGGACAGGGAACAATTCACCCCTCCACTTT. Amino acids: CATSGTGNNSPLHF.

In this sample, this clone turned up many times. In DNA form, the CDR3 reads TGTGCCACCTCCCAAGGGGGACGAGCTTTCTTT. Protein sequence: CATSQGGRAFF. This chain joins TRBV6-5 and TRBJ1-1, with a tentative D call TRBD1 (6 bases). The CDR3 consists of 11 residues. Trimming shortened V by 10 bases and J by 10 bases, and 16 bases separated the two germline ends. Germline V gene data show CDR1 as MNHEY and CDR2 as SVGAGI.

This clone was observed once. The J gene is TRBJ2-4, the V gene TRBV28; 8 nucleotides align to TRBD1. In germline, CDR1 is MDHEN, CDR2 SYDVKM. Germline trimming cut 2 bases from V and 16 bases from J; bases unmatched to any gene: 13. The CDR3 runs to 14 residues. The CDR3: CASSLPADRESHYF. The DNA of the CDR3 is TGTGCCAGCAGTTTACCCGCGGACAGGGAATCCCATTACTTC.

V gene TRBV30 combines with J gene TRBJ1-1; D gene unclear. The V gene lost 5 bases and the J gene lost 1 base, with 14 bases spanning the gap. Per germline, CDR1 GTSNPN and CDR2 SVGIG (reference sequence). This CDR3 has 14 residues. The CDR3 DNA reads TGTGCCTGGGGAGCGGGCAGCCCGAACACTGAAGCTTTCTTT. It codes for CAWGAGSPNTEAFF.

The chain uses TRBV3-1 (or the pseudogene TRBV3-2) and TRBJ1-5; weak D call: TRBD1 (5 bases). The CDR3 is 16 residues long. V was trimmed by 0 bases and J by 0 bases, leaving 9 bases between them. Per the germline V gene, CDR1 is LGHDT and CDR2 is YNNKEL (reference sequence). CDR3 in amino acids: CASSQDRGDSNQPQHF. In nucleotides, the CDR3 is TGTGCCAGCAGCCAAGATCGAGGGGATAGCAATCAGCCCCAGCATTTT.

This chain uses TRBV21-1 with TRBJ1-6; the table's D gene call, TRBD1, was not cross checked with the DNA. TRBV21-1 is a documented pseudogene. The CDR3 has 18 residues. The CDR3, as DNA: TGTGCCAGCAGCGCGTACCACCGGGACAGGGAATATAATTCACCCCTCCACTTT. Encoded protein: CASSAYHRDREYNSPLHF.

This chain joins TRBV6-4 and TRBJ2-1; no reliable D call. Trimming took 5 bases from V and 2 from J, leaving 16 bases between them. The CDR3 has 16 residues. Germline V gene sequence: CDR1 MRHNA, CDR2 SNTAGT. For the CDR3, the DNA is TGTGCCAGCAGTAACCGGGTGCTGGCTCCCTACAATGAGCAGTTCTTC. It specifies CASSNRVLAPYNEQFF.

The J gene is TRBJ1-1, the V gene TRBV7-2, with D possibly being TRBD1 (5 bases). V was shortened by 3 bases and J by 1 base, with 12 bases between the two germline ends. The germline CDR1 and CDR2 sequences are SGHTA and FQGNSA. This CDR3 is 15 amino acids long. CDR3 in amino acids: CASSFGGFGNTEAFF. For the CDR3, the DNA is TGTGCCAGCAGCTTCGGGGGGTTTGGGAACACTGAAGCTTTCTTT.

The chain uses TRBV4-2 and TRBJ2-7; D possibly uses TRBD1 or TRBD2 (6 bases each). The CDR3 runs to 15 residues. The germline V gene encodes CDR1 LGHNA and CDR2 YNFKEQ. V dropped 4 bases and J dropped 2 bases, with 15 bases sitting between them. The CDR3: CASSPSRGPTYEQYF. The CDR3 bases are TGTGCCAGCAGCCCTAGTCGGGGGCCAACCTACGAGCAGTACTTC.

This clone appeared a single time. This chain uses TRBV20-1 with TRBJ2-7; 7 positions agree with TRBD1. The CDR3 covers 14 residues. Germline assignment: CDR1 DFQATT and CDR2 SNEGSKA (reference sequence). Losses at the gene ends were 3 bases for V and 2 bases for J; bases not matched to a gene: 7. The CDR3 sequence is CSASRGTAAYEQYF. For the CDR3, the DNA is TGCAGTGCTAGTAGAGGGACAGCTGCCTACGAGCAGTACTTC.

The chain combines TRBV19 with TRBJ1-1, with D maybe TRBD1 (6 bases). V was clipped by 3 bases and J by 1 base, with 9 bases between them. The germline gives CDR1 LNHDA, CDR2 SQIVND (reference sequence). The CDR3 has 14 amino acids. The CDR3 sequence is CASSIDRKNTEAFF. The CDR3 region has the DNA TGTGCCAGTAGTATCGACAGGAAGAACACTGAAGCTTTCTTT.

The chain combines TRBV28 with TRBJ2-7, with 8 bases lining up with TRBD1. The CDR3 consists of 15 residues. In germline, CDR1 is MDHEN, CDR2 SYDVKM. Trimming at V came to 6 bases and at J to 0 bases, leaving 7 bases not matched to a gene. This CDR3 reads CASRQFQGASYEQYF. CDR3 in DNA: TGTGCCAGCAGACAATTCCAGGGGGCCTCCTACGAGCAGTACTTC. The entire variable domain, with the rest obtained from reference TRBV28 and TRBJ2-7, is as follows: DVKVTQSSRYLVKRTGEKVFLECVQDMDHENMFWYRQDPGLGLRLIYFSYDVKMKEKGDIPEGYSVSREKKERFSLILESASTNQTSMYLCASRQFQGASYEQYFGPGTRLTVT.

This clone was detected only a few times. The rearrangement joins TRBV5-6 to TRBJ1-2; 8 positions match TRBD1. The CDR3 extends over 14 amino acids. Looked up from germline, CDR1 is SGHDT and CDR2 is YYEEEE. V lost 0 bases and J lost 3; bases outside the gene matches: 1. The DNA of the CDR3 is TGTGCCAGCAGCTTGGACAGGGGGGACTATGGCTACACCTTC. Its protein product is CASSLDRGDYGYTF.

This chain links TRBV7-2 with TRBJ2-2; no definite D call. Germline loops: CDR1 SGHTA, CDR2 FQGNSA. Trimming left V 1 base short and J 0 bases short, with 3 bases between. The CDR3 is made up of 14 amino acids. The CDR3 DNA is TGTGCCAGCAGCTTAGGGACGAACACCGGGGAGCTGTTTTTT. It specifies CASSLGTNTGELFF.

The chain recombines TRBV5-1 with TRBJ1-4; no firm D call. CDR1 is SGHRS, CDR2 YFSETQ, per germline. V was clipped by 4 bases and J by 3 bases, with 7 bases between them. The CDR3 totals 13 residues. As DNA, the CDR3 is TGCGCCAGCAGCGGTGGAGCTAATGAAAAACTGTTTTTT. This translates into CASSGGANEKLFF. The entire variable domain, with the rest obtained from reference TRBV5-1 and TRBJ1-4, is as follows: KAGVTQTPRYLIKTRGQQVTLSCSPISGHRSVSWYQQTPGQGLQFLFEYFSETQRNKGNFPGRFSGRQFSNSRSEMNVSTLELGDSALYLCASSGGANEKLFFGSGTQLSVL.

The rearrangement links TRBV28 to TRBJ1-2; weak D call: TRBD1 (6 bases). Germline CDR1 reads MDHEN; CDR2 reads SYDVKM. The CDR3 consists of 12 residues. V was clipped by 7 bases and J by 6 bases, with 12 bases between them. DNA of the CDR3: TGTGCCAGCACGGGGGGCGTTCATGGCTACACCTTC. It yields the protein CASTGGVHGYTF.

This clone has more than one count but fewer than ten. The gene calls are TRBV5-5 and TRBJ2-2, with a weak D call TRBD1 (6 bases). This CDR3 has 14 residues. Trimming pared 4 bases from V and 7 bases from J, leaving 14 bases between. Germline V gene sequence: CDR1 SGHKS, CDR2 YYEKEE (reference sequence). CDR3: CASSGTGFSGELFF. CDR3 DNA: TGTGCCAGCAGCGGAACAGGGTTTAGCGGGGAGCTGTTTTTT.

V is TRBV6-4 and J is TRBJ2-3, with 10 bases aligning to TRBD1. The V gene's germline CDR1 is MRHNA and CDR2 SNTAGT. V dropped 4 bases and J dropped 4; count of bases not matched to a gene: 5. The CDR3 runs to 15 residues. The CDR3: CASSVGTGDSDTQYF. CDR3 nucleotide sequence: TGTGCCAGCAGTGTCGGGACAGGGGATTCAGATACGCAGTATTTT.

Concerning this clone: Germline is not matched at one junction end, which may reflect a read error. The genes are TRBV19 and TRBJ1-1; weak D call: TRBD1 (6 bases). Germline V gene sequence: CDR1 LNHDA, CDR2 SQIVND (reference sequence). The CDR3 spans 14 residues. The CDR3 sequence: CASRQEILNPEAFF. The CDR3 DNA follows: TGTGCCAGCCGACAGGAGATCCTGAACCCTGAAGCTTTCTTT.

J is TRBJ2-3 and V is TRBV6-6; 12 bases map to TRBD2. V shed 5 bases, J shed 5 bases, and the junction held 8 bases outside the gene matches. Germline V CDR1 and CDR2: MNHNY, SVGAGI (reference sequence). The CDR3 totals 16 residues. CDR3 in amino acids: CASSIPSGGAGDTQYF. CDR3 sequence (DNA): TGTGCCAGCAGTATCCCTAGCGGGGGGGCTGGAGATACGCAGTATTTT.

The CDR3 nucleotides are TGCGCCAGCAGCTTGGCGGGCGCTGAGCAGTTCTTC. Its protein product is CASSLAGAEQFF. V usage is TRBV5-1 and J usage is TRBJ2-1; D ambiguous. V lost 0 bases and J lost 9, with 7 bases in between. Germline CDR1 is SGHRS and CDR2 is YFSETQ. CDR3 length: 12 amino acids.

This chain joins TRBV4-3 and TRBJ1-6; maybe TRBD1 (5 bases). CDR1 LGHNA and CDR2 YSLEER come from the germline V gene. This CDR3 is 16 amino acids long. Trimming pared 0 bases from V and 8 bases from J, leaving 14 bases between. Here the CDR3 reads CASSQDLAGGYSPLHF. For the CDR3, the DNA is TGCGCCAGCAGCCAAGATCTCGCGGGGGGTTATTCACCCCTCCACTTT.